Below, 3 T cell receptor beta chains from the same sample are listed, as sequenced in a study of blood T cells in healthy people across ages. A second PCR of roughly 7 to 11 cycles used a sample-barcoded 5' primer and a J-beta primer mix. TCRdb recomputed calls from the 5' RACE reads with MiXCR, one row per CDR3 protein. Of some 690,000 distinct CDR3 sequences listed, 22% were seen once; the top ten hold roughly a fifth. Sequenced material: blood. The receptors shown here come from a man between 70 and 80 years old in good health.

This clonotype was found many times. The V gene is TRBV18, the J gene TRBJ2-5, with 8 nucleotides matching TRBD2. The CDR3 length is 13 residues. J gave up 3 bases and V 4 bases, and 1 base lay outside the gene matches. CDR1 and CDR2 (germline): KGHSH, LQKENI. CDR3 residues: CASSQGLEETQYF. CDR3 nucleotides: TGTGCCAGCTCACAGGGACTAGAAGAGACCCAGTACTTC.

This clonotype was seen only a few times. V usage is TRBV20-1 and J usage is TRBJ1-4; weak D call: TRBD1 (5 bases). Trimming took 3 bases from V and 4 from J, leaving 12 bases between them. CDR3 length equals 14 residues. Germline V lookup: CDR1 DFQATT, CDR2 SNEGSKA (reference sequence). For the CDR3, the DNA is TGCAGTGCTAGCCAAGGGGTGAATAATGAAAAACTGTTTTTT. It is translated as CSASQGVNNEKLFF.

This clonotype has a handful of counts. The rearrangement uses TRBV7-8 and TRBJ1-2, with D possibly matching TRBD1 (6 bases). The CDR3 has 16 residues. Germline loops: CDR1 SGHVS, CDR2 FQNEAQ. V was pared by 3 bases and J by 2 bases, with 16 bases between. DNA of the CDR3: TGTGCCAGCAGCTTGGCAGGGGCCCTCACGAACTATGGCTACACCTTC. This codes for CASSLAGALTNYGYTF.